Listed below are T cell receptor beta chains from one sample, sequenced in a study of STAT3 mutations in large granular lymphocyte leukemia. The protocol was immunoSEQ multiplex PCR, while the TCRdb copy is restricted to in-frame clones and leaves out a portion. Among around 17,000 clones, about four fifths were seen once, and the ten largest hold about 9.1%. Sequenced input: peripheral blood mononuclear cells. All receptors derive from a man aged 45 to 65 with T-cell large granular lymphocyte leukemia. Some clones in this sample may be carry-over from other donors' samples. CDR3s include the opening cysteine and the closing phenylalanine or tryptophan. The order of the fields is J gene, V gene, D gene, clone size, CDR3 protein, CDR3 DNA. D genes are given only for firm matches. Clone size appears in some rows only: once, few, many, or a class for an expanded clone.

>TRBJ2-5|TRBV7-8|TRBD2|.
CASSSPGGETQYF
TGTGCCAGCAGCTCCCCGGGGGGAGAGACCCAGTACTTC
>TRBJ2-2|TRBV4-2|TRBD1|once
CASSQEFGQGATGELFF
TGTGCCAGCAGCCAAGAATTCGGGCAGGGGGCAACCGGGGAGCTGTTTTTT
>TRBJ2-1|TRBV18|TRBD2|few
CASSPKNSAGGGNEQFF
TGTGCCAGCTCACCAAAAAATAGCGCGGGAGGGGGCAATGAGCAGTTCTTC
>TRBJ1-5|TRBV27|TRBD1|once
CASSSWDSYSNQPQHF
TGTGCCAGCAGTTCCTGGGACAGCTATAGCAATCAGCCCCAGCATTTT
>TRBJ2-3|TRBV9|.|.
CASALESASDTQYF
TGTGCCAGCGCATTAGAGAGTGCGTCAGATACGCAGTATTTT
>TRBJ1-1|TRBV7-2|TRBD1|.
CASRLRGTGMNTEAFF
TGTGCCAGCAGGTTAAGGGGGACAGGTATGAACACTGAAGCTTTCTTT
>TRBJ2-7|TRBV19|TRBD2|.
CASSIRLAGTYEQYF
TGTGCCAGTAGTATTCGACTAGCGGGAACCTACGAGCAGTACTTC
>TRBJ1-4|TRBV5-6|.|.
CASSLFPGITNEKLFF
TGTGCCAGCAGCTTGTTTCCCGGTATTACTAATGAAAAACTGTTTTTT
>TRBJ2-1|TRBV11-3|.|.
CASSLEALGEQFF
TGTGCCAGCAGCTTAGAGGCTCTAGGCGAGCAGTTCTTC
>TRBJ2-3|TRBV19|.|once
CASRRERTDTQYF
TGTGCCAGTAGACGGGAACGGACAGATACGCAGTATTTT
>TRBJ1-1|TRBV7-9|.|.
CASSFGVGGTEAFF
TGTGCCAGCAGCTTCGGTGTAGGGGGCACTGAAGCTTTCTTT
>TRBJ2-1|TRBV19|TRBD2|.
CASSIRASGSVSEQFF
TGTGCCAGTAGTATCCGGGCTAGCGGGAGTGTAAGTGAGCAGTTCTTC
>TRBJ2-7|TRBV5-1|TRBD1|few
CASSLKGAGVIYEQYF
TGCGCCAGCAGCTTGAAGGGGGCTGGGGTGATATACGAGCAGTACTTC
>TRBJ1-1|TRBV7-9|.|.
CASSPTGTSNTEAFF
TGTGCCAGCAGCCCTACCGGGACATCCAACACTGAAGCTTTCTTT
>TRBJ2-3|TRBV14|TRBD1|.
CASSPTGGPSGTQYF
TGTGCCAGCAGCCCGACAGGGGGCCCCTCCGGTACGCAGTATTTT
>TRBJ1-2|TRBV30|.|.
CAWKGVGSGGYTF
TGTGCCTGGAAGGGGGTTGGGAGTGGTGGCTACACCTTC
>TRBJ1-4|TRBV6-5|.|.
CASRPASGLLFF
TGTGCCAGCAGGCCTGCATCTGGGCTTCTGTTTTTT
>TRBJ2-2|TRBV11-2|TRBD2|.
CASRKHSGRSTGELFF
TGTGCCAGCAGGAAACATAGCGGGAGAAGCACCGGGGAGCTGTTTTTT
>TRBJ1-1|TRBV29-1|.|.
CSVVDLEAFF
TGCAGCGTTGTTGACCTCGAAGCTTTCTTT
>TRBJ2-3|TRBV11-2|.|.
CASSFGEDTQYF
TGTGCCAGCAGCTTCGGGGAAGATACGCAGTATTTT
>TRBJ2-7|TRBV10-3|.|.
CAISGDTYEQYF
TGTGCCATCAGTGGGGACACCTACGAGCAGTACTTC
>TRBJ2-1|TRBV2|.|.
CASSVAPSRIRVTEQFF
TGTGCCAGCAGTGTGGCCCCTTCTAGGATACGGGTTACTGAGCAGTTCTTC
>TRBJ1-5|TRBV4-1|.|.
CASSQDHYSNQPQHF
TGCGCCAGCAGCCAAGACCATTATAGCAATCAGCCCCAGCATTTT
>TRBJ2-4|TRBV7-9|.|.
CASRELAKNIQYF
TGTGCCAGCAGAGAGCTAGCCAAAAACATTCAGTACTTC
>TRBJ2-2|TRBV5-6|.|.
CASSLAKPNTGELFF
TGTGCCAGCAGCTTAGCCAAACCGAACACCGGGGAGCTGTTTTTT
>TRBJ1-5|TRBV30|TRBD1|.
CAWQTGTGGRQPQHF
TGTGCCTGGCAAACCGGGACAGGGGGCCGTCAGCCCCAGCATTTT
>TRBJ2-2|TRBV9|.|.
CASSGGRNTGELFF
TGTGCCAGCAGCGGCGGACGGAACACCGGGGAGCTGTTTTTT
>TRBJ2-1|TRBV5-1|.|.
CASSLVGEYNEQFF
TGCGCCAGCAGCTTGGTGGGGGAGTACAATGAGCAGTTCTTC
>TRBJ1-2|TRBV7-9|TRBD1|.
CASSLDAPSYRGYGYTF
TGTGCCAGCAGCTTAGATGCTCCGTCCTACAGGGGCTATGGCTACACCTTC
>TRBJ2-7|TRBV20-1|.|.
CSAGREYEQYF
TGCAGTGCTGGACGGGAGTACGAGCAGTACTTC
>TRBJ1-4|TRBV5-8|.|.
CASSTGQSTNEKLFF
TGTGCCAGCAGCACCGGACAGTCGACTAATGAAAAACTGTTTTTT
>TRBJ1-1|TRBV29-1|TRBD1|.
CSVEGQQNTEAFF
TGCAGCGTTGAGGGACAGCAGAACACTGAAGCTTTCTTT
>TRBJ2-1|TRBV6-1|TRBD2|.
CASKKELAGYNEQFF
TGTGCCAGCAAGAAAGAACTAGCGGGGTACAATGAGCAGTTCTTC
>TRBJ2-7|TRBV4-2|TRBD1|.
CASSQGTGLGYEQYF
TGTGCCAGCAGCCAGGGGACAGGGCTAGGGTACGAGCAGTACTTC
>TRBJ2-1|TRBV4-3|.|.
CASSQGPVYGSYNEQFF
TGCGCCAGCAGCCAAGGACCGGTATACGGCTCCTACAATGAGCAGTTCTTC
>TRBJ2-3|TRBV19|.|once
CASSWTGPSTDTQYF
TGTGCCAGTAGTTGGACGGGTCCTAGCACAGATACGCAGTATTTT
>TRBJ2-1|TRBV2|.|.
CASSEALRGEQFF
TGTGCCAGCAGTGAAGCGCTGCGGGGTGAGCAGTTCTTC
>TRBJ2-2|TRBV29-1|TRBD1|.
CSVSRQGTNTGELFF
TGCAGCGTGTCAAGACAGGGGACGAACACCGGGGAGCTGTTTTTT
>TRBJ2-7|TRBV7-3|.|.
CASSLTSSGKQYF
TGTGCCAGCAGCTTAACGTCCTCGGGAAAGCAGTACTTC
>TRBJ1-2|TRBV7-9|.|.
CASSLDSAEIYGYTF
TGTGCCAGCAGCTTAGATTCAGCAGAAATCTATGGCTACACCTTC
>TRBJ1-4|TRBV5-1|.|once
CASSLGGVGEKLFF
TGCGCCAGCAGCTTAGGAGGGGTAGGGGAAAAACTGTTTTTT
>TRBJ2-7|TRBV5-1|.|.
CASTQDSRNYEQYF
TGCGCCAGCACCCAGGACAGTCGAAACTACGAGCAGTACTTC
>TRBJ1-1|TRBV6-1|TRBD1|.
CASSRQGRTEAFF
TGTGCCAGCAGCCGACAGGGTCGGACTGAAGCTTTCTTT